This record covers a single TCR beta chain. Its cognate antigen has yet to be identified. No base quality information exists; no much larger clone differs at one position. The germline V gene sets CDR1 to SQVTM and CDR2 to ANQGSEA. V is shortened by 0 bases, J by 10 bases, and the region joining them spans 10 bases. Reading from cysteine to phenylalanine, the CDR3 counts 12 amino acids. Just the 36-base CDR3 DNA is kept, in frame starting at base 1. The data derive from a study of T-cell reconstitution after alpha-beta-depleted transplantation in children (dated by TCRdb to the mid-2010s). About the study as a whole: Using TCR repertoire profiling, the study quantitatively followed how T-cell immune reconstitution unfolded in children after TCRalphabeta/CD19-depleted allogeneic hematopoietic cell transplantation. Overall study outcomes, separate from this receptor: About two months after transplant, the apparently early recovery of alphabetaT-cell counts reportedly depended on just several hundred clones that had expanded rapidly and came from non-depleted graft cells. The high TCRbeta diversity at day 60 in some patients was ascribed to recipient T cells and intrathymic progenitors that had survived conditioning. The frequencies of hyperexpanded clones fell over the following months, and after one year, T-cell counts and TCRbeta diversity were mostly attributed to newly produced T cells.

The meaning of the sample's treatment or condition label: allogeneic hematopoietic cell transplantation with graft depleted of TCRalphabeta T cells and CD19 B cells. Transplant recipients were children who received TCRalphabeta/CD19-depleted allogeneic hematopoietic cell grafts. The method was PCR. Sequencer: Illumina HiSeq 2500. Molecular barcoding was employed in the preparation of TCR libraries, with unique molecular identifiers being used to normalize TCRbeta repertoire quantification. TCRdb cleaned the public reads at Q25 with fastp, built clones with MiXCR and kept in-frame beta chains. Identical CDR3 proteins give one entry, which carries the most common genes and DNA. For this sample the table gives about 830,000 distinct CDR3 sequences, of which roughly 15% were detected only once. Around 5% of the sample is held by the ten biggest clonotypes.

The sequences come from PBMCs, mostly from graft donor cells, collected 360 days after TCRalphabeta/CD19-depleted stem cell transplant. The TCR originated in a male patient between 10 and 17 years old who had a stem cell transplant for acute lymphoblastic leukemia, so the T cells may come from the graft donor. The V and J segments used are TRBV29-1 and TRBJ2-1; the D assignment is uncertain and may be TRBD1 or TRBD2, with 5 bases supporting each. Here is the DNA: TGCAGCGTTGAAGATGGGACCGGAGAGCAGTTCTTC. This translates into CSVEDGTGEQFF.